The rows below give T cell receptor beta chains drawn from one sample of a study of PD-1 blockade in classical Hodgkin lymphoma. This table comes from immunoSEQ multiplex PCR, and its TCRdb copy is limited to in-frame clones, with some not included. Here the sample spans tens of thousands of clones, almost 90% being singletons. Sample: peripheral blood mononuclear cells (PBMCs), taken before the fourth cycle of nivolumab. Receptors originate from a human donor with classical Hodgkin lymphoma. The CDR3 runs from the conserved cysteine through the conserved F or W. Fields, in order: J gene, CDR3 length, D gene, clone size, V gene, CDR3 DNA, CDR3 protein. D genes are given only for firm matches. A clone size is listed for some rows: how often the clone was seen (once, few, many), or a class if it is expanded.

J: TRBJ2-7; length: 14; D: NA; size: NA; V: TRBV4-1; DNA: TGCGCCAGCAGCCATCTACAGGGCCAATACGAGCAGTACTTC; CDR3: CASSHLQGQYEQYF
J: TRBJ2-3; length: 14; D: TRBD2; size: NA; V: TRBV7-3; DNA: TGTGCCAGCAGCTTAACTGTCGGGGGGGATACGCAGTATTTT; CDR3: CASSLTVGGDTQYF
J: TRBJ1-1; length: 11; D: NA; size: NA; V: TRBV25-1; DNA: TGTGCCAGCCGAGTGACCCATGAAGCTTTCTTT; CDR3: CASRVTHEAFF
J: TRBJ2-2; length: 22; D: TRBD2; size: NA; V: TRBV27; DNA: TGTGCCAGCAGTTTATGCCCGGGACTAGCGGGACCTAACAAGAGAAACACCGGGGAGCTGTTTTTT; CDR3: CASSLCPGLAGPNKRNTGELFF
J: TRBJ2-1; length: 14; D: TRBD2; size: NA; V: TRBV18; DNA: TGTGCCAGCTCACCGCTAGCGGTAGGCGATGAGCAGTTCTTC; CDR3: CASSPLAVGDEQFF
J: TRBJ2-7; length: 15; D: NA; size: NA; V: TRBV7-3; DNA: TGTGCCAGCAGCTTAACCGGGACGGACCTATACGAGCAGTACTTC; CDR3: CASSLTGTDLYEQYF
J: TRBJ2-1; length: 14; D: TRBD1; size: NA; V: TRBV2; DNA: TGTGCCAGCAGTGGGGGTTATACAGGGGATGAGCAGTTCTTC; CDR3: CASSGGYTGDEQFF
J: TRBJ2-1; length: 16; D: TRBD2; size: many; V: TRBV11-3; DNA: TGTGCCAGCAGCTCCCGTACTAGCGGGAGCCCTAATGAGCAGTTCTTC; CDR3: CASSSRTSGSPNEQFF
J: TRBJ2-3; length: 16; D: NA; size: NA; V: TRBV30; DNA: TGTGCCTGGAGTGTAGGGGTTCGCGGTACGGTAGATACGCAGTATTTT; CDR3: CAWSVGVRGTVDTQYF
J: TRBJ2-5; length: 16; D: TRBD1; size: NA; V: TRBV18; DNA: TGTGCCAGCTCACCAAGTCTGGACAGGGGGCGGGAGACCCAGTACTTC; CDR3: CASSPSLDRGRETQYF
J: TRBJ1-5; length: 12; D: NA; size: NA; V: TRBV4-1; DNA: TGCGCCAGCAGCTCACCTATGGAGCCCCAGCATTTT; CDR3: CASSSPMEPQHF
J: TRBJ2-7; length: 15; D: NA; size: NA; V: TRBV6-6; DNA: TGTGCCAGCAGTTATGTGCAGGAGGGCCCCTACGAGCAGTACTTC; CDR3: CASSYVQEGPYEQYF
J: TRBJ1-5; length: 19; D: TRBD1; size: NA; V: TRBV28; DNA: TGTGCCAGCAGTTCCTTAAGACAGGGAGAAAGACGTCGCGCTCAGCCCCAGCATTTT; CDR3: CASSSLRQGERRRAQPQHF
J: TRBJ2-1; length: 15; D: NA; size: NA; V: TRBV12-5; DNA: TGTGCTAGTGTTGCGCGGGTAAGCTCCTACAATGAGCAGTTCTTC; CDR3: CASVARVSSYNEQFF
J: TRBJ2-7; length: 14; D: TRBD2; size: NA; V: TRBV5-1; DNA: TGCGCCAGCAGCTCCCCGCGGGGGGCGAGGGAGCAGTACTTC; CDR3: CASSSPRGAREQYF
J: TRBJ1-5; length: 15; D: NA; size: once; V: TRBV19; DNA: TGTGCCAGTAGTATAGGGGGGGGTCCCTTTCAGCCCCAGCATTTT; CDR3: CASSIGGGPFQPQHF
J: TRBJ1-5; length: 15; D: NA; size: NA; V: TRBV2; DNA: TGTGCCAGCAGTTTCAACTTTGGGGGCAATCAGCCCCAGCATTTT; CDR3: CASSFNFGGNQPQHF
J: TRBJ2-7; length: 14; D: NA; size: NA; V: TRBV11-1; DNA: TGTGCCAGCAGCCACGGGGCCGAGGTTGACGAGCAGTACTTC; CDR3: CASSHGAEVDEQYF
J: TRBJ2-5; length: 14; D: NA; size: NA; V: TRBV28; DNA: TGTGCCAGCAGTCCGGCCCAGGGGCGAGAGACCCAGTACTTC; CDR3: CASSPAQGRETQYF
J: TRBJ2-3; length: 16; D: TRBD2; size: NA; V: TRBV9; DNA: TGTGCCAGCAGCCCTAATAGCGGGAAGGATCCAGATACGCAGTATTTT; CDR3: CASSPNSGKDPDTQYF
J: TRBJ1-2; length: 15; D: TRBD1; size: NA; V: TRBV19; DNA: TGTGCCAGTAGTATAGGCCAGACAGGGGCACATGGCTACACCTTC; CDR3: CASSIGQTGAHGYTF
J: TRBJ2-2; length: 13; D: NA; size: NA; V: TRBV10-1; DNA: TGCGCCAGCAGTGAAGCCGGCACCGGGGAGCTGTTTTTT; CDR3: CASSEAGTGELFF
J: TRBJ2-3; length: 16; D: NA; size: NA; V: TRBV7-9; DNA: TGTGCCAGCAGCTTAGTCTGGAACAGGAGCACAGATACGCAGTATTTT; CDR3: CASSLVWNRSTDTQYF
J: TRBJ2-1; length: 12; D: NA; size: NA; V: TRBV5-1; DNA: TGCGCCAGCAGCTTGGGGGAAGGTGAGCAGTTCTTC; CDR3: CASSLGEGEQFF
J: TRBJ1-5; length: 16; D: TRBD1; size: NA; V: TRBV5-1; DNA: TGCGCCAGCAGCCCATGCGCGACAGGGATCAATCAGCCCCAGCATTTT; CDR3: CASSPCATGINQPQHF
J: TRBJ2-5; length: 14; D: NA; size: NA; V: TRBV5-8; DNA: TGTGCCAGCAGCTTGACCGGGACCCGGGAGACCCAGTACTTC; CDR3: CASSLTGTRETQYF
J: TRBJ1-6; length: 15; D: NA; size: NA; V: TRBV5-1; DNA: TGCGCCAGCAGCCCCTCGGGGACGGATAATTCACCCCTCCACTTT; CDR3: CASSPSGTDNSPLHF
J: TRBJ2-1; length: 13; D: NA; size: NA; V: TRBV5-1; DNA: TGCGCCAGCAGCTTGGAAGGGAACTATGAGCAGTTCTTC; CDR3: CASSLEGNYEQFF
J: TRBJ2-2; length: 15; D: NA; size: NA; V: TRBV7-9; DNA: TGTGCCAGCAGCTCCGGGACATCGAACACCGGGGAGCTGTTTTTT; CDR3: CASSSGTSNTGELFF
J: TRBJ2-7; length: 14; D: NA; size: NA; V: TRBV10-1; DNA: TGCGCCAGCAGTGAGTCCGGGTACTCCTACGAGCAGTACTTC; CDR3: CASSESGYSYEQYF
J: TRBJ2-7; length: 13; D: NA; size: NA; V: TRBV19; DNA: TGTGCCAGTACTGGTAGGGGTTCCTACGAGCAGTACTTC; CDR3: CASTGRGSYEQYF
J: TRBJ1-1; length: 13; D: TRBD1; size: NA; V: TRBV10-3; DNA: TGTGCCATCAGGACAGGGGCGGACACTGAAGCTTTCTTT; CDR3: CAIRTGADTEAFF
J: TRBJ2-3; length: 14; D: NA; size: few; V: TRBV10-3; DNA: TGTGCCATTGGATGGACATCTTACACAGATACGCAGTATTTT; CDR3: CAIGWTSYTDTQYF
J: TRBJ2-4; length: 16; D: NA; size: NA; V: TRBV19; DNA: TGTGCCAGTAGTATAACGACAGCACTAGCCAAAAACATTCAGTACTTC; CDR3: CASSITTALAKNIQYF
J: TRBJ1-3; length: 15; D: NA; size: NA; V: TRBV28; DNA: TGTGCCAGCAGTTCCGGAGTCACCTCTGGAAACACCATATATTTT; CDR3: CASSSGVTSGNTIYF
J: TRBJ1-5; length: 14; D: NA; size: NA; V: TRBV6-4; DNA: TGTGCCAGCAGTGAAACAGGAGGTAATCAGCCCCAGCATTTT; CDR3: CASSETGGNQPQHF
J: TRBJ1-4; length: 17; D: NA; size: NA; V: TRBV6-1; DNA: TGTGCCAGCAGTGAAGTGCCGACCGTCGCAACTAATGAAAAACTGTTTTTT; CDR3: CASSEVPTVATNEKLFF
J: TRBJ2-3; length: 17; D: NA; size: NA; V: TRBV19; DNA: TGTGCCAGTAGTATAGCCCAAGGGAAGCATCGCACAGATACGCAGTATTTT; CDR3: CASSIAQGKHRTDTQYF
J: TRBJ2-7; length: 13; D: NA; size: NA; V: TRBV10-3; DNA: TGTGCCATCAGTTACAGGCTTTCCTACGAGCAGTACTTC; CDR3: CAISYRLSYEQYF
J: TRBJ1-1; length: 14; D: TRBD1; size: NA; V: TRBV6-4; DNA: TGTGCCAGCGCCCGGGACAGTATGAACACTGAAGCTTTCTTT; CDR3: CASARDSMNTEAFF
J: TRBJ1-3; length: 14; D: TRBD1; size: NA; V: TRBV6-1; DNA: TGTGCCAGCAGTTCGGACAGGGAGCCAAACACCATATATTTT; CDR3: CASSSDREPNTIYF
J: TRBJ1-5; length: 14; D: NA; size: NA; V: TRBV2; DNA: TGTGCCATCCAGTGGTTCGTCAGCAATCAGCCCCAGCATTTT; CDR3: CAIQWFVSNQPQHF
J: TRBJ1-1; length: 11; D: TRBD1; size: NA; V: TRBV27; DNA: TGTGCCAGCAGTCCAGGGGGGGAAGCTTTCTTT; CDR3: CASSPGGEAFF
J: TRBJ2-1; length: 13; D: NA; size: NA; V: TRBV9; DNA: TGTGCCAGCAGCGACGGGACTTACAATGAGCAGTTCTTC; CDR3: CASSDGTYNEQFF
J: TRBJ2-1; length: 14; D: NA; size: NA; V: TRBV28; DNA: TGTGCCAGCAGTTTTTGGGTCGGGGCGGGTGAGCAGTTCTTC; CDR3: CASSFWVGAGEQFF
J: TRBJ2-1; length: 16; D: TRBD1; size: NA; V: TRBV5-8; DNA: TGTGCCAGCAGCCGCGCCCCAGGGGGCTCCTACAATGAGCAGTTCTTC; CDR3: CASSRAPGGSYNEQFF
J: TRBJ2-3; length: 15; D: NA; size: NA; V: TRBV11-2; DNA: TGTGCCAGCAGCTTAGTAGGGGGGGGGTCAGATACGCAGTATTTT; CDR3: CASSLVGGGSDTQYF
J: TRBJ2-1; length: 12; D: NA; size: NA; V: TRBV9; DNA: TGTGCCAGCAGCTCGCAAGTCAATGAGCAGTTCTTC; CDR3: CASSSQVNEQFF
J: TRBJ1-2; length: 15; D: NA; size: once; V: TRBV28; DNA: TGTGCCAGCAAACATACCACGGGGGGATTCTATGGCTACACCTTC; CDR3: CASKHTTGGFYGYTF